This T cell receptor (beta chain) was sequenced in a study of blood T cell repertoires in COVID-19 (TCRdb year 2020). Study-wide context: The collaborator samples originated in the United States, Italy and Spain and spanned the acute and convalescent phases of COVID-19. The samples were drawn from two sources: the first 160 participants of the ongoing ImmuneRACE study, and 950 to 1,500 subjects contributed by 6 global collaborators. A freely available public database, intended as a resource for researchers studying the immune response to SARS-CoV-2, is where the repertoires were released. The dataset comprised deeply sampled blood TCRbeta repertoires from subjects exposed to, actively infected with, or recovered from COVID-19. Where available, HLA class I and class II types were obtained from metadata supplied by the sample provider rather than from assay-based typing. Nearly every sample came with metadata listing a de-identified subject ID, COVID-19 status, age in years and sex. The material from the prospective study consisted of cDNA or gDNA derived from T cells, B-cell-depleted T cells, or PBMCs.

Broad study findings and their caveats: How much clinical and demographic metadata was included differed by source and by participant, and the metadata was provided uncurated.

CDR1 and CDR2 were assigned from the germline V gene as SGHTA and FQGNSA. V is cut back by 5 bases and J by 3 bases, with 14 bases in the junction unmatched. Measured from the cysteine to the phenylalanine, the CDR3 is 17 residues long. Only the CDR3 region is kept as DNA, spanning 51 bases read in frame from base 1. Collaborating institutions collected whole blood in K2EDTA tubes following their own protocols. For TCRbeta analysis, collaborator samples were shipped as frozen whole blood, as isolated PBMCs, or as DNA extracted from either sample type. Details on this clone: The target of this receptor is not known. No qualities accompany the bases; no much larger clone lies one base away.

TCRbeta CDR3 regions were amplified from genomic DNA by means of the immunoSEQ Assay, a bias-controlled multiplex PCR. The paper's data handling went like this. Within the assay, amplification of reference gene primers was used to estimate how many nucleated cells each sample contained. To quantify the absolute abundance of each unique TCRbeta CDR3 rearrangement, sequence reads were collapsed and filtered. Productive Simpson clonality was computed per sample as the square root of Simpson's diversity index over productive rearrangements. TCRdb carries this immuneACCESS record with in-frame sequences only. Its versions omit some clonotypes, under half of them owing to an unresolved V gene in the studies checked, with the rest unexplained. V, J and clone size reflect that table, while D and trimming were determined from the DNA. The sample table shows 150,000 to 200,000 clones, and 90% are seen once. Together, the top ten hold about a sixth of the sample.

The sample was peripheral blood. This TCR derives from a man in his 60s with active or convalescent COVID-19. The rearrangement joined TRBV7-2 to TRBJ2-3, with 7 bases matching TRBD2. The encoded CDR3 is CASSPRGAGLGTDTQYF. The nucleotide sequence reads TGTGCCAGCAGCCCCCGGGGAGCGGGGTTGGGGACAGATACGCAGTATTTT.